The 18 T cell receptor beta chains below all came from one sample that was sequenced in a study of blood T cell repertoires in COVID-19. Sequenced by immunoSEQ multiplex PCR; TCRdb stores in-frame clones only, minus some. The table lists some 150,000 clones, approximately 78% of them singletons. The sequenced sample was peripheral blood. The receptors here all came from an elderly woman with acute or convalescent COVID-19.

This clone was seen a few times. The chain couples TRBV7-2 to TRBJ2-7, with a possible D match to TRBD2 (6 bases). Trimming pared 5 bases from V and 2 bases from J, leaving 13 bases between. This CDR3 region has 14 residues. Germline V gene data show CDR1 as SGHTA and CDR2 as FQGNSA. CDR3 coding DNA: TGTGCCAGCAGCCCCGGGGCGGGGACCTACGAGCAGTACTTC. Protein sequence: CASSPGAGTYEQYF.

The chain carries TRBV28 and TRBJ1-5; possibly TRBD1 for D (6 bases). Trimming pared 6 bases from V and 0 bases from J, leaving 12 bases between. CDR1 and CDR2 (germline): MDHEN, SYDVKM. This CDR3 contains 15 residues. The chain's CDR3 is CASSLGQNSNQPQHF. As DNA, the CDR3 is TGTGCCAGCAGCCTTGGACAGAATAGCAATCAGCCCCAGCATTTT.

This clone turned up a few times. The chain uses TRBV25-1 and TRBJ2-3; TRBD2 matches at 8 bases. Trimming at V came to 5 bases and at J to 6 bases, leaving 7 bases not matched to a gene. Germline assignment: CDR1 MGHDK and CDR2 SYGVNS. The CDR3 is 14 residues long. DNA for the CDR3: TGTGCCAGCAGTATAGCGGGGTCCCCGGATACGCAGTATTTT. Translating gives CASSIAGSPDTQYF. Drawing the rest from reference TRBV25-1 and TRBJ2-3, the complete variable domain is EADIYQTPRYLVIGTGKKITLECSQTMGHDKMYWYQQDPGMELHLIHYSYGVNSTEKGDLSSESTVSRIRTEHFPLTLESARPSHTSQYLCASSIAGSPDTQYFGPGTRLTVL.

This chain links TRBV6-5 with TRBJ2-3, with TRBD2 matching over 8 bases. J was trimmed by 2 bases and V by 7 bases; bases with no gene match: 5. The CDR3 extends over 14 amino acids. Germline CDR1 MNHEY, CDR2 SVGAGI. The CDR3 spells CASTHSGTTDTQYF. In nucleotides, the CDR3 is TGTGCCAGCACTCATAGCGGGACCACAGATACGCAGTATTTT.

The V gene is TRBV6-5, the J gene TRBJ1-2, with D tentatively TRBD1 (6 bases). The ends were cut back, 6 bases at V and 4 bases at J, with 15 bases in the middle. The CDR3 runs 14 residues. The V gene's germline CDR1 is MNHEY and CDR2 SVGAGI. The CDR3 is CASRPGERFYGYTF. The CDR3 nucleotides read TGTGCCAGCAGACCAGGGGAAAGGTTCTATGGCTACACCTTC.

This clone was detected only a few times. The chain is built from TRBV27 and TRBJ2-7, with 7 bases fitting TRBD2. This CDR3 is built from 13 residues. V lost 4 bases, J lost 3 bases, and 3 bases stayed unmatched. Germline CDR1 and CDR2: MNHEY and SMNVEV (reference sequence). The CDR3 DNA reads as TGTGCCAGCAGTTGGCGGGGGAGCTACGAGCAGTACTTC. It yields the protein CASSWRGSYEQYF.

In DNA form, the CDR3 reads TGTGCCAGCAGTTCCGACTCAGCTCCCTACAATGAGCAGTTCTTC. It translates to CASSSDSAPYNEQFF. V usage is TRBV27 and J usage is TRBJ2-1; no reliable D call. The CDR3 spans 15 residues. V lost 4 bases to trimming and J lost 2 bases, with 12 bases between them. Germline V gene sequence: CDR1 MNHEY, CDR2 SMNVEV (reference sequence).

The chain carries TRBV27 and TRBJ1-5, with 11 bases fitting TRBD1. The CDR3 has 15 amino acids. J gave up 7 bases and V 6 bases, and 8 bases lay outside the gene matches. The germline V gene has CDR1 MNHEY and CDR2 SMNVEV (reference sequence). The CDR3 loop reads CASSPGTGGQQPQHF. The CDR3 DNA reads TGTGCCAGCAGCCCCGGGACAGGGGGACAGCAGCCCCAGCATTTT.

The V gene is TRBV19, the J gene TRBJ1-2, with D perhaps TRBD1 (5 bases). The CDR3 sequence is 14 residues long. Looked up from germline, CDR1 is LNHDA and CDR2 is SQIVND (reference sequence). V lost 1 base, J lost 6 bases, and 12 bases lay in between. The CDR3 DNA reads as TGTGCCAGTAGTATAGGAAGACAGCGCGATGGCTACACCTTC. This gives the protein CASSIGRQRDGYTF.

The sample holds one count of this clone. This chain joins TRBV7-3 and TRBJ2-5, with a possible D match to TRBD1 (5 bases). This CDR3 is built from 15 residues. The germline gives CDR1 SGHTA, CDR2 FQGTGA. V was shortened by 0 bases and J by 1 base, with 9 bases between the two germline ends. CDR3 region: CASSLTGRIQETQYF. DNA of the CDR3: TGTGCCAGCAGCTTAACGGGGCGGATCCAAGAGACCCAGTACTTC. Drawing the rest from reference TRBV7-3 and TRBJ2-5, the complete variable domain is GAGVSQTPSNKVTEKGKYVELRCDPISGHTALYWYRQSLGQGPEFLIYFQGTGAADDSGLPNDRFFAVRPEGSVSTLKIQRTERGDSAVYLCASSLTGRIQETQYFGPGTRLLVL.

The chain carries TRBV2 and TRBJ1-2, with 11 bases fitting TRBD1. V shed 6 bases and J 6 bases; nucleotides not matched to a gene: 6. CDR1 and CDR2 (germline): SNHLY, FYNNEI. This CDR3 has 14 amino acids. The CDR3 DNA sequence: TGTGCCAGCAGCGTAGGACAGGGGGCAGATGGCTACACCTTC. Protein product: CASSVGQGADGYTF.

V and J are TRBV10-3 and TRBJ1-4; the match to TRBD1 covers 7 bases. Germline V gene sequence: CDR1 ENHRY, CDR2 SYGVKD. CDR3 length: 13 residues. J gave up 7 bases and V 7 bases, and 6 bases lay outside the gene matches. The CDR3 loop is CAIKAGGGEKLFF. In DNA, the CDR3 is TGTGCCATCAAAGCAGGGGGAGGTGAAAAACTGTTTTTT.

J is TRBJ1-2 and V is TRBV11-2; no reliable D call. The V end was cut by 1 base, the J end by 4 bases, with 13 bases between. The CDR3 is 15 residues long. Germline CDR1 is SGHAT and CDR2 is FQNNGV. In DNA, the CDR3 is TGTGCCAGCAGCTTAGTTCCAGGAATCGTCTATGGCTACACCTTC. Protein sequence: CASSLVPGIVYGYTF.

The chain couples TRBV4-1 to TRBJ1-5; maybe TRBD1 (6 bases). Trimming stripped 4 bases from V and 1 base from J, with 11 bases between. This CDR3 comprises 15 residues. CDR1 MGHRA and CDR2 YSYEKL come from the germline V gene. As DNA, the CDR3 is TGCGCCAGCAGCCCGACAGGTACCAGCAATCAGCCCCAGCATTTT. Translated: CASSPTGTSNQPQHF.

The chain couples TRBV7-3 to TRBJ2-3, with TRBD1 identical over 9 bases. Germline V gene lookup returns CDR1 SGHTA and CDR2 FQGTGA. Trimming removed 4 bases from V and 2 bases from J; junction bases left unmatched: 13. This CDR3 contains 18 residues. The CDR3 DNA reads as TGTGCCAGCAGCTGGGGGACAGGGTGGCCCTATGACACAGATACGCAGTATTTT. Protein sequence: CASSWGTGWPYDTDTQYF.

V usage is TRBV5-1 and J usage is TRBJ2-7; the D is unclear. Trimming removed 3 bases from V and 6 bases from J, with 7 bases in between. The germline CDR1 and CDR2 sequences are SGHRS and YFSETQ. The CDR3 runs to 11 residues. CDR3 protein: CASSSYSEQYF. The CDR3 nucleotides are TGCGCCAGCAGCTCCTATAGCGAGCAGTACTTC.

The chain couples TRBV27 to TRBJ2-1, with a weak D call TRBD2 (6 bases). CDR1 is MNHEY, CDR2 SMNVEV, per germline (reference sequence). V lost 4 bases to trimming and J lost 8 bases, with 15 bases between them. CDR3 length equals 14 residues. This CDR3 reads CASSSRDGSDEQFF. In nucleotides, the CDR3 is TGTGCCAGCAGTTCGCGGGACGGCAGCGATGAGCAGTTCTTC.

This rearrangement joins TRBV24-1 to TRBJ2-3; D is perhaps TRBD1 (5 bases). Germline values: CDR1 KGHDR, CDR2 SFDVKD. Trimming removed 2 bases from V and 6 bases from J, with 11 bases in between. CDR3 length: 14 residues. The CDR3 coding sequence is TGTGCCACCAGTGATTGGCAGGGTTCGGATACGCAGTATTTT. Translation gives CATSDWQGSDTQYF.